Listed below are T cell receptor beta chains from one sample, sequenced in a study of blood T cell repertoires in COVID-19. Only in-frame clones appear in the TCRdb table, and some are missing; sequencing was by immunoSEQ multiplex PCR. The sample has 180,000 or so clones; around 80% are singletons. Sample: PBMCs or T cells enriched from blood (not recorded which). The receptors were sampled from a man in his sixties who had been exposed to COVID-19. CDR3s include the opening cysteine and the closing phenylalanine or tryptophan. The order of the fields is J gene, D gene, clone size, V gene, CDR3 protein, CDR3 DNA. The D gene is left open where the match is weak. For some rows the clone size is stated as once, few or many, or as a class when expanded; others skip it.

TRBJ1-1	NA	NA	TRBV6-6	CASSYSPGEGNTEAFF	TGTGCCAGCAGTTATTCTCCGGGTGAAGGGAACACTGAAGCTTTCTTT
TRBJ2-7	NA	NA	TRBV3-1/TRBV3-2	CASSQGAGATYEQYF	TGTGCCAGCAGCCAAGGGGCGGGGGCGACCTACGAGCAGTACTTC
TRBJ2-7	TRBD1	NA	TRBV7-8	CASSWTDRGYEQYF	TGTGCCAGCAGCTGGACGGACAGGGGCTACGAGCAGTACTTC
TRBJ2-1	TRBD2	NA	TRBV4-3	CASSHGTSGRGIYNEQFF	TGCGCCAGCAGCCACGGGACTAGCGGGAGGGGGATCTACAATGAGCAGTTCTTC
TRBJ2-3	TRBD2	NA	TRBV30	CAWSVGGLAWTAYTQYF	TGTGCCTGGAGTGTAGGGGGACTAGCTTGGACCGCCTATACGCAGTATTTT
TRBJ2-7	NA	NA	TRBV12-3/TRBV12-4	CASSLSSSYEQYF	TGTGCCAGCAGTTTATCCTCCTCCTACGAGCAGTACTTC
TRBJ1-5	NA	NA	TRBV5-8	CASSFGGLVNQPQHF	TGTGCCAGCAGCTTCGGGGGGCTTGTCAATCAGCCCCAGCATTTT
TRBJ2-7	TRBD1	NA	TRBV27	CASSFHGQGREQYF	TGTGCCAGCAGTTTCCACGGACAGGGGCGCGAGCAGTACTTC
TRBJ1-1	TRBD1	NA	TRBV7-2	CASSLFGTANTEAFF	TGTGCCAGCAGCTTATTCGGGACAGCGAACACTGAAGCTTTCTTT
TRBJ1-2	NA	NA	TRBV10-1	CASSEGQHYGYTF	TGCGCCAGCAGTGAGGGGCAGCACTATGGCTACACCTTC
TRBJ2-2	NA	NA	TRBV7-2	CASAAGDLTGELFF	TGTGCCAGCGCTGCAGGGGATCTCACCGGGGAGCTGTTTTTT
TRBJ2-1	TRBD1	NA	TRBV5-1	CASSLDFATGGEQFF	TGCGCCAGCAGCCTGGACTTTGCCACAGGGGGTGAGCAGTTCTTC
TRBJ1-5	NA	few	TRBV9	CASSGGDAGQPQHF	TGTGCCAGCAGCGGGGGGGACGCGGGTCAGCCCCAGCATTTT
TRBJ1-5	TRBD1	NA	TRBV4-2	CASSLGTAQNQPQHF	TGTGCCAGCAGCCTAGGGACAGCTCAGAATCAGCCCCAGCATTTT
TRBJ2-5	NA	NA	TRBV6-5	CASSYDGRGETQYF	TGTGCCAGCAGTTACGACGGGAGAGGAGAGACCCAGTACTTC
TRBJ1-2	NA	few	TRBV7-6	CASSAVLDYGYTF	TGTGCCAGCAGCGCGGTGTTGGACTATGGCTACACCTTC
TRBJ2-5	NA	NA	TRBV19	CASSIMYPWQGQETQYF	TGTGCCAGTAGTATAATGTACCCCTGGCAGGGGCAAGAGACCCAGTACTTC